The 5 T cell receptor beta chains below were found in one sample sequenced in a study of T cell responses to AZD1222 COVID-19 vaccine (dated by TCRdb to the early 2020s). Libraries were constructed by the immunoSEQ multiplex PCR assay. TCRdb stores this immuneACCESS table with in-frame sequences only. Part of the clones is absent; in the studies checked, under half of the shortfall reflects unresolved V genes, and no reason is known for the rest. The sample table lists 170,000 or so clones, roughly 87% of them with a count of one. The top ten clones comprise 2.6% of the sample. The time point label here, explained by the study, means: baseline before first vaccination. Sequenced material: peripheral blood, taken on day 0 of AZD1222 vaccination. The source of these receptors is an adult in good health.

This clone came up a few times. The chain joins TRBV6-5 to TRBJ2-1; D gene ambiguous. Trimming left V 0 bases short and J 13 bases short, with 13 bases between. Germline-derived CDR1 and CDR2 are MNHEY and SVGAGI. The CDR3 has 13 residues. DNA for the CDR3: TGTGCCAGCAGTTACTCGGCAGGAAGTATCCAGTTCTTC. Amino acid sequence: CASSYSAGSIQFF.

The gene calls are TRBV19 and TRBJ1-5; D ambiguous. Germline V gene data show CDR1 as LNHDA and CDR2 as SQIVND (reference sequence). V lost 4 bases, J lost 2 bases, and 6 bases lay in between. The CDR3 has 13 residues. CDR3 nucleotides: TGTGCCAGTAGTACCGGACGCAATCAGCCCCAGCATTTT. The encoded protein is CASSTGRNQPQHF.

V gene TRBV11-2 combines with J gene TRBJ2-1; the D gene could be TRBD1 or TRBD2 (5 bases each). This CDR3 has 15 amino acids. In germline, CDR1 is SGHAT, CDR2 FQNNGV. V lost 0 bases and J lost 4, with 10 bases in between. The CDR3 sequence: CASSLEGVSYNEQFF. CDR3 DNA: TGTGCCAGCAGCTTAGAGGGGGTGAGTTACAATGAGCAGTTCTTC.

This chain joins TRBV6-5 and TRBJ2-1; TRBD2 aligns across 8 bases. J lost 1 base, V lost 6 bases, and 5 bases had no gene match. The CDR3 covers 15 residues. CDR1 and CDR2 (germline): MNHEY, SVGAGI. In DNA, the CDR3 is TGTGCCAGCAGCCCCGGGGGGGGGTCCTACAATGAGCAGTTCTTC. This translates into CASSPGGGSYNEQFF.

The V and J genes are TRBV10-2 and TRBJ2-5, with 9 bases fitting TRBD1. CDR3 length: 13 residues. J gave up 3 bases and V 5 bases, and 1 base lay outside the gene matches. CDR1 WSHSY and CDR2 SAAADI come from the germline V gene. The CDR3 sequence is CASSRDREETQYF. The CDR3 DNA follows: TGCGCCAGCAGTAGGGACAGGGAAGAGACCCAGTACTTC.